Given below is one T cell receptor beta chain in context. The CDR3 extends over 15 amino acids. The V gene end was trimmed by 5 bases and the J gene end by 8 bases; junction bases not matched to a gene: 6. Per germline, CDR1 SGHTA and CDR2 FQGTGA. This sample stems from a study of brain metastases from non-small cell lung cancer. Produced via immunoSEQ multiplex PCR; TCRdb's table is partial and in-frame only. There are over 1,000 clones in the sample; 89% occur only once, and approximately 7.5% lies in the top ten. The chain is built from TRBV7-3 and TRBJ2-1; 13 nucleotides agree with TRBD2. The TCR originated in a donor aged 40 or older with non-small cell lung cancer. Specimen: tumor-adjacent normal tissue. In DNA, the CDR3 is TGTGCCAGCAGCCTCGGACTAGCGGGGGCCCATGAGCAGTTCTTC. Protein sequence: CASSLGLAGAHEQFF.